These 30 T cell receptor beta chains originate from one sample sequenced in a study of T-cell reconstitution after alpha-beta-depleted transplantation in children. Unique molecular identifiers featured in how the TCRbeta library was prepared. TCRdb called the PCR reads again in MiXCR, with one record for every CDR3 protein. This repertoire shows about 580,000 distinct CDR3 sequences, approximately 22% found once; its top ten account for roughly 14%. This specimen was PBMCs, mostly from graft donor cells, taken 360 days after TCRalphabeta/CD19-depleted stem cell transplant. Source of these receptors: a boy less than two years old who had a stem cell transplant for acute myeloid leukemia, so the T cells may come from the graft donor.

This clonotype was found a few times. The CDR3 nucleotides are TGTGCCATCCGGGCCGGGGGGGGCTATGGCTACACCTTC. Translation gives CAIRAGGGYGYTF. The V call is TRBV10-3, the J call TRBJ1-2; the D gene is possibly TRBD1 (5 bases). Germline CDR1 is ENHRY and CDR2 is SYGVKD. With 8 bases removed from V and 4 bases from J, the gap between germline ends came to 14 bases. CDR3 length: 13 residues.

This clonotype was observed at least ten times. This sequence joins TRBV3-1 and TRBJ1-3; D remains ambiguous. Per germline, CDR1 LGHDT and CDR2 YNNKEL (reference sequence). This CDR3 is built from 17 residues. V lost 0 bases and J lost 0, with 12 bases in between. The CDR3 sequence: CASSQDIVQSSGNTIYF. The CDR3 DNA is TGTGCCAGCAGCCAAGATATTGTCCAGAGCTCTGGAAACACCATATATTTT.

This clonotype was picked up many times. The chain joins TRBV6-5 to TRBJ2-1; D might be TRBD1 or TRBD2, each matching 6 bases. The CDR3 length is 17 residues. Germline CDR1 MNHEY, CDR2 SVGAGI. V was cut by 6 bases and J by 7 bases, with 25 bases left in between. DNA of the CDR3: TGTGCCAGCAGCCTCTTTAGTAGTACGGGGGCTGTGAATGAGCAGTTCTTC. As protein: CASSLFSSTGAVNEQFF.

The V and J genes are TRBV7-9 and TRBJ2-7; 8 nucleotides match TRBD1. V was pared by 4 bases and J by 0 bases, with 5 bases of the junction left unmatched. This CDR3 region has 15 residues. Germline CDR1 SEHNR, CDR2 FQNEAQ (reference sequence). The CDR3 reads CASSSGQVSSYEQYF. CDR3 nucleotide sequence: TGTGCCAGCAGCTCGGGACAGGTGAGCTCCTACGAGCAGTACTTC.

V and J are TRBV24-1 and TRBJ2-7; 7 bases align to TRBD2. V trimming: 4 bases; J trimming: 6 bases; junction bases outside the gene matches: 8. Looked up from germline, CDR1 is KGHDR and CDR2 is SFDVKD. This CDR3 spans 14 amino acids. The DNA for the CDR3 is TGTGCCACCAGTGACGGCTTGGGGGGGACCGAGCAGTACTTC. Translated: CATSDGLGGTEQYF.

In its sample, this clonotype was seen a few times. The chain recombines TRBV7-9 with TRBJ2-3; TRBD2 matches at 7 bases. The CDR3 totals 15 residues. The germline gives CDR1 SEHNR, CDR2 FQNEAQ (reference sequence). The junction had 3 bases not matched to a gene; V was cut back by 1 base and J by 2 bases. The CDR3 bases are TGTGCCAGCAGCTTAGGGGACTATTCCACAGATACGCAGTATTTT. Protein sequence: CASSLGDYSTDTQYF. Together with reference TRBV7-9 and TRBJ2-3, the CDR3 gives the full variable domain: DTGVSQNPRHKITKRGQNVTFRCDPISEHNRLYWYRQTLGQGPEFLTYFQNEAQLEKSRLLSDRFSAERPKGSFSTLEIQRTEQGDSAMYLCASSLGDYSTDTQYFGPGTRLTVL.

This clonotype has only a few counts. The V call is TRBV29-1, the J call TRBJ1-1; unclear D gene. CDR1 and CDR2 from the germline V gene are SQVTM and ANQGSEA. With 4 bases removed from V and 0 bases from J, the gap between germline ends came to 9 bases. The CDR3 is 13 residues long. Here the CDR3 reads CSVVVLMNTEAFF. The CDR3 bases are TGCAGCGTTGTGGTCCTCATGAACACTGAAGCTTTCTTT.

The chain recombines TRBV12-3 or TRBV12-4 with TRBJ1-1; maybe TRBD1 (6 bases). The length of the CDR3 is 12 residues. V was shortened by 10 bases and J by 4 bases, with 13 bases between the two germline ends. CDR3 in DNA: TGTGCCACCTCTACAGGGATCACTGAAGCTTTCTTT. Its translation: CATSTGITEAFF.

In this sample, this clonotype turned up a few times. The chain has TRBV5-6 and TRBJ2-7; 7 bases match TRBD1. This CDR3 is 13 amino acids long. V was clipped by 1 base and J by 3 bases; unmatched bases: 1. CDR1 is SGHDT and CDR2 is YYEEEE in the germline V gene. CDR3 in DNA: TGTGCCAGCAGCTTGCCAGGGGGCTACGAGCAGTACTTC. Protein sequence: CASSLPGGYEQYF.

The CDR3 nucleotides are TGTGCCAGCAGCTTGGGACGGCTCGCGAACACCGGGGAGCTGTTTTTT. Translation: CASSLGRLANTGELFF. The chain carries TRBV9 and TRBJ2-2, with D tentatively TRBD1 or TRBD2 (5 bases each). This CDR3 is built from 16 residues. With 4 bases removed from V and 0 bases from J, the gap between germline ends came to 13 bases. The germline V gene has CDR1 SGDLS and CDR2 YYNGEE.

This clonotype was picked up many times. The CDR3 is CASSHPPGQGADTQYF. The CDR3 DNA reads as TGTGCCAGCAGTCACCCGCCTGGACAGGGGGCAGATACGCAGTATTTT. The chain links TRBV28 to TRBJ2-3; 10 nucleotides line up with TRBD1. This CDR3 has 16 amino acids. Losses at the gene ends were 5 bases for V and 4 bases for J; bases not matched to a gene: 9. Per germline, CDR1 MDHEN and CDR2 SYDVKM.

The chain is built from TRBV24-1 and TRBJ2-1; the D gene is possibly TRBD2 (5 bases). V was shortened by 9 bases and J by 5 bases, with 16 bases between the two germline ends. This CDR3 spans 14 amino acids. Germline assignment: CDR1 KGHDR and CDR2 SFDVKD. The CDR3 nucleotides are TGTGCCACCGCCGTCCGTTTGCGGGACAATGAGCAGTTCTTC. Translating it yields CATAVRLRDNEQFF.

This clonotype came up many times. The chain employs TRBV4-2 and TRBJ1-2; TRBD1 agrees at 8 bases. The CDR3 length is 15 residues. With V trimmed by 3 bases and J by 8 bases, 11 bases remained unmatched. Germline CDR1 reads LGHNA; CDR2 reads YNFKEQ. The CDR3 spells CASSHPDRESWGYTF. The CDR3 DNA is TGTGCCAGCAGCCACCCGGACAGGGAAAGTTGGGGCTACACCTTC.

This clonotype occurred many times. The rearrangement uses TRBV6-2 or TRBV6-3 and TRBJ1-5; D gene unclear. V lost 4 bases and J lost 4, with 14 bases in between. CDR1 is MNHEY and CDR2 is SVGEGT in the germline V gene. This CDR3 has 15 residues. This CDR3 is CASSFFATGNQPQHF. In nucleotides, the CDR3 is TGTGCCAGCAGTTTCTTCGCCACTGGGAATCAGCCCCAGCATTTT.

This clonotype was seen repeatedly, ten times or more. The chain joins TRBV21-1 to TRBJ2-7; TRBD2, the table's D call, was not compared with the DNA. TRBV21-1 is a pseudogene segment. This CDR3 region has 14 residues. The CDR3 spells CASSVPGGGYEQYV. The CDR3 nucleotides are TGTGCCAGCAGCGTACCAGGTGGAGGGTACGAGCAGTACGTC.

This rearrangement joins TRBV9 to TRBJ2-1; D is uncertain. Germline CDR1 and CDR2: SGDLS and YYNGEE. Trimming removed 3 bases from V and 8 bases from J, with 9 bases in between. CDR3 length: 12 amino acids. The CDR3 reads CASSDPLDEQFF. As DNA, the CDR3 is TGTGCCAGCAGCGACCCTCTAGATGAGCAGTTCTTC.

The V gene is TRBV20-1, the J gene TRBJ2-5, with D uncertain. CDR1 DFQATT and CDR2 SNEGSKA come from the germline V gene (reference sequence). V shed 0 bases and J shed 4 bases, with 12 bases lying between them. The CDR3 totals 14 residues. The chain's CDR3 is CSAREMAPGETQYF. The CDR3 DNA follows: TGCAGTGCTAGAGAGATGGCGCCTGGAGAGACCCAGTACTTC.

The chain combines TRBV6-2 or TRBV6-3 with TRBJ2-7; 9 positions match TRBD1. From germline, CDR1 is MNHEY and CDR2 SVGEGT. The V and J ends lost 4 bases and 1 base, in that order; junction bases with no gene match: 11. The CDR3 covers 17 residues. CDR3 bases: TGTGCCAGCAGTTCGGGTAAGGCGGGACAGGGATCCTACGAGCAGTACGTC. This encodes CASSSGKAGQGSYEQYV.

This clonotype showed up just a few times. This rearrangement joins TRBV4-1 to TRBJ1-4; a weak D match, TRBD1 (5 bases). The CDR3 spans 14 residues. Trimming shortened V by 5 bases and J by 0 bases, and 7 bases separated the two germline ends. Per germline, CDR1 MGHRA and CDR2 YSYEKL. CDR3: CASSWDATNEKLFF. CDR3 nucleotide sequence: TGCGCCAGCAGCTGGGACGCAACTAATGAAAAACTGTTTTTT.

In its sample, this clonotype was seen many times. The rearrangement links TRBV12-3 or TRBV12-4 to TRBJ1-6; D is possibly TRBD1 (6 bases). Trimming removed 7 bases at V and 7 bases at J, with 20 bases between. This CDR3 spans 16 amino acids. CDR3 sequence reads: CASTTRDNSFNSPLHF. The CDR3 DNA is TGTGCCAGCACCACCCGGGACAATTCCTTCAATTCACCCCTCCACTTT.

In this sample, this clonotype turned up a few times. V and J are TRBV12-3 or TRBV12-4 and TRBJ1-2; maybe TRBD1 (5 bases). V gave up 10 bases and J gave up 0 bases, with 12 bases separating them. This CDR3 spans 13 amino acids. This CDR3 reads CATTQGANYGYTF. CDR3 in DNA: TGTGCCACAACTCAGGGAGCTAACTATGGCTACACCTTC.

This chain joins TRBV12-3 or TRBV12-4 and TRBJ2-1; 7 bases agree with TRBD2. The length of the CDR3 is 13 residues. With 6 bases clipped from V and 5 bases from J, the junction kept 4 bases outside the gene matches. Here the CDR3 reads CASSAGANNEQFF. The CDR3 DNA sequence: TGTGCCAGCAGCGCGGGAGCCAACAATGAGCAGTTCTTC.

This clonotype came up many times. This rearrangement joins TRBV9 to TRBJ2-7, with D maybe TRBD2 (6 bases). The germline CDR1 and CDR2 sequences are SGDLS and YYNGEE. V was trimmed by 2 bases and J by 2 bases, leaving 11 bases between them. The CDR3 is 14 amino acids. Written as DNA, the CDR3 is TGTGCCAGCAGCGTCTCGGCGGGGCCCTACGAGCAGTACTTC. Amino acid sequence: CASSVSAGPYEQYF.

This rearrangement joins TRBV6-5 to TRBJ2-3; possible D gene TRBD2, 6 bases. Deletions cut 4 bases from V and 4 bases from J, with 15 bases between. This CDR3 is 15 amino acids long. Germline loops: CDR1 MNHEY, CDR2 SVGAGI. CDR3 DNA sequence: TGTGCCAGCAGTTCCACCGGAGCGGGTCCAGATACGCAGTATTTT. This codes for CASSSTGAGPDTQYF.

The chain's CDR3 is CASRATGTGEEVREKLFF. CDR3 in DNA: TGTGCCAGCAGGGCAACCGGGACAGGGGAGGAGGTACGGGAAAAACTGTTTTTT. The chain links TRBV7-6 to TRBJ1-4, with TRBD1 identical over 10 bases. This CDR3 spans 18 amino acids. The junction had 18 bases not matched to a gene; V was cut back by 6 bases and J by 8 bases. Germline V gene sequence: CDR1 SGHVS, CDR2 FNYEAQ. The full variable domain, in which reference TRBV7-6 and TRBJ1-4 provide the parts outside the CDR3, is GAGVSQSPRYKVTKRGQDVALRCDPISGHVSLYWYRQALGQGPEFLTYFNYEAQQDKSGLPNDRFSAERPEGSISTLTIQRTEQRDSAMYRCASRATGTGEEVREKLFFGSGTQLSVL.

This clonotype was counted only a few times. The chain couples TRBV6-4 to TRBJ2-5; the D gene is possibly TRBD1 (5 bases). With 7 bases removed from V and 1 base from J, the gap between germline ends came to 13 bases. CDR1 and CDR2 (germline): MRHNA, SNTAGT. CDR3 length: 14 residues. CDR3 residues: CASTLDNTQETQYF. CDR3 nucleotide sequence: TGTGCCAGCACCTTGGACAACACCCAAGAGACCCAGTACTTC.

The chain links TRBV11-2 to TRBJ2-2; perhaps TRBD1 as D (6 bases). This CDR3 has 18 residues. Trimming left V 4 bases short and J 1 base short, with 19 bases between. Germline values: CDR1 SGHAT, CDR2 FQNNGV. DNA of the CDR3: TGTGCCAGCAGCTCTATTTTTTCGTGGGGGCAGAACACCGGGGAGCTGTTTTTT. This gives the protein CASSSIFSWGQNTGELFF.

The rearrangement links TRBV19 to TRBJ2-3; D tentatively reads TRBD1 or TRBD2 (5 bases each). Germline V CDR1 and CDR2: LNHDA, SQIVND (reference sequence). Trimming pared 7 bases from V and 2 bases from J, leaving 19 bases between. CDR3 length: 16 amino acids. The CDR3 DNA follows: TGTGCCAGTACCTCATTGGGGGAGACGGCCACAGATACGCAGTATTTT. Protein sequence: CASTSLGETATDTQYF.

The rearrangement uses TRBV15 and TRBJ2-3; 9 bases are a match to TRBD1. This CDR3 is built from 15 residues. V lost 2 bases to trimming and J lost 6 bases; unmatched junction nucleotides: 6. Germline V gene sequence: CDR1 LNHNV, CDR2 YYDKDF (reference sequence). In DNA, the CDR3 is TGTGCCACCAGCAGACGGGGGACAGGGATGGATACGCAGTATTTT. This sequence encodes CATSRRGTGMDTQYF. The full variable domain, rest sourced from reference TRBV15 and TRBJ2-3, is DAMVIQNPRYQVTQFGKPVTLSCSQTLNHNVMYWYQQKSSQAPKLLFHYYDKDFNNEADTPDNFQSRRPNTSFCFLDIRSPGLGDTAMYLCATSRRGTGMDTQYFGPGTRLTVL.

This clonotype has ten or more counts. The chain uses TRBV20-1 and TRBJ1-2; D remains ambiguous. The CDR3 covers 14 residues. Germline CDR1 DFQATT, CDR2 SNEGSKA (reference sequence). Trimming cost V 1 base and J 5 bases, with 14 bases left between them. This CDR3 is CSARGPPGSYGYTF. DNA for the CDR3: TGCAGTGCTAGAGGTCCCCCGGGGTCTTATGGCTACACCTTC.